This T cell receptor (beta chain) was sequenced during a study of blood T cell repertoires in COVID-19. On the study more broadly: COVID-19 samples collected from the United States, Italy and Spain covered acute and convalescent phases.

This CDR3 is built from 14 residues. Trimming at V came to 4 bases and at J to 3 bases, leaving 4 bases not matched to a gene. The germline V gene has CDR1 SGHTA and CDR2 FQGNSA. All enrollees were about 18 to 100 years old and from 20 to 25 US areas. Participants reported their clinical history, and cohort assignment relied on those reports. Before being deemed recovered, Cohort 3 donors had two negative PCRs, clearance, or symptom resolution. Sequencing was performed with immunoSEQ multiplex PCR; in TCRdb, only in-frame clones are kept and a portion is missing. In the table there are about 250,000 clones, approximately 90% of which are singletons.

The sequence derives from a woman aged 45-65 years who had recovered from COVID-19. The rearrangement joins TRBV7-2 to TRBJ1-1, with TRBD1 matching over 8 bases. Sequencing was carried out using PBMCs or T cells enriched from blood (not recorded which). The CDR3: CASSSRGLDTEAFF. DNA for the CDR3: TGTGCCAGCAGCTCCAGGGGGCTCGACACTGAAGCTTTCTTT.